This T cell receptor beta chain originates from a study of T cells in Graves' hyperthyroidism and ophthalmopathy (dated by TCRdb to about 2019). Regarding the study in general: Peripheral blood samples were taken at the time of initial diagnosis, prior to any treatment. To identify TCR V-J signatures that set the groups apart, the researchers used a discovery cohort of 100 patients, made up of fewer than 50 with Graves' ophthalmopathy and 57 with stable Graves' hyperthyroidism. Prospective prediction of ophthalmopathy was tested in an independent validation cohort consisting of 18 to 20 hyperthyroidism patients and approximately 16 patients who later progressed to ophthalmopathy. The roughly 90 discovery patients were divided at random into training and test sets in a 7:3 ratio. The study also compared thyroid tissue and blood T-cell repertoires from more than five Graves' hyperthyroidism patients. Once sampling was done, hyperthyroidism patients were given methimazole at a starting dose of 30 mg daily, whereas ophthalmopathy patients were given high-dose intravenous methylprednisolone. TCR Vbeta CDR3 sequencing of 130 to 150 peripheral blood samples (approximately 44 ophthalmopathy, roughly 72 hyperthyroidism and approximately 17 progressor patients) is reported in the paper.

The TCR beta CDR3 regions were amplified from RNA transcripts. For the first round of RT-PCR on the TCR CDR3, the HTBI primer set was used together with the Qiagen OneStep RT-PCR kit. The libraries were constructed in a second round of multiplex PCR and then size-selected and purified. The libraries were sequenced on an Illumina HiSeq2000 using paired-end 100 bp reads. The original methods were these. SOAPnuke was used to process the raw data, with reads discarded if the reads contained adapters or uncalled bases, had a mean Phred below 15, or lacked an exact constant-primer or identifier match. High-quality paired reads were merged with COPE v1.2.5, and unique nucleotide sequences were defined as clonotypes. MiTCR v1.1 was used to align the clonotypes against IMGT TRBV, TRBD and TRBJ reference segments. The analysis included only V-J combinations with a frequency above 0.0001, which together covered more than 98% of the repertoires. A TCS score was defined as the ratio between F50 (clonal expansion) and ExV (chaos), using BLOSUM62-based TCRdist between CDR3 peptides within each V-J. Welch's t-statistics and random forest reduced around 550 V-J features to 10 to 15, which were used in a naive Bayes classifier (R e1071). The raw public data were reprocessed by TCRdb itself: fastp quality trimming at Q25, MiXCR clonotype calling, in-frame beta chains only. Duplicate CDR3 protein sequences are folded into a single record with the most common DNA and genes. V and J calls and clone size were set by TCRdb, not the authors. The sample contains a few hundred thousand distinct CDR3 sequences, less than 25% of them found a single time. The ten largest clones capture approximately 26% of the sample.

A patient counted as having stable Graves' hyperthyroidism if no progression to ophthalmopathy occurred over 18 months of follow-up. Hyperthyroidism patients were aged 18 to 65 years and newly diagnosed, with disease duration of less than 2 months. Patients with uncontrolled infections, other autoimmune diseases, pregnancy or lactation were excluded. Diagnoses relied on clinical symptoms, serum thyroxine and TRAb, thyroid ultrasound and orbital computed tomography. PBMCs were separated from roughly 10 ml of fresh peripheral blood using Ficoll-Paque density gradient centrifugation. Total RNA was extracted with Trizol reagent, and quality was checked on an Agilent 2100 Bioanalyzer. Findings and caveats that apply to the study as a whole: Sample size was not statistically predetermined, and investigators were not blinded to group allocation. Most expanded thyroid clonotypes (frequency above 0.001) were also detected in blood, a finding suggesting that blood repertoires may reflect thyroid immune responses. In cross-validation, a model built on a 13 V-J signature told ophthalmopathy apart from stable hyperthyroidism with 85% to 90% sensitivity and around 83% specificity, and in testing the same model reached 80%/75%. In validation, the model predicted progression to ophthalmopathy with approximately 71% sensitivity and approximately 72% specificity, a median of 6.5 months before onset.

This clonotype has ten or more counts. The antigen it binds to is not known. No base qualities exist here, and no much larger clone lies one base off it. The receptor comes from a man younger than 35 with Graves' hyperthyroidism. The sample was blood.

The CDR3 protein: CSARGSGGAYETQYF. The DNA is TGCAGTGCTCGTGGCAGCGGGGGGGCCTATGAGACCCAGTACTTC. The receptor chain draws on TRBV20-1 and TRBJ2-5, with 10 middle bases fitting TRBD2. From the cysteine up to the phenylalanine, the CDR3 has a length of 15 residues. Only the CDR3 region is kept as DNA, spanning 45 bases read in frame from base 1. The CDR1 and CDR2 encoded by the germline V gene (reference sequence) are DFQATT and SNEGSKA. V is cut back by 5 bases and J by 5 bases, with 11 bases in the junction unmatched.